This T cell receptor beta chain was sequenced during a study of T cell responses to AZD1222 COVID-19 vaccine. The study, taken as a whole, reports: Among spike-specific TCRs, nearly half reportedly target unmutated variant regions.

Produced via immunoSEQ multiplex PCR; TCRdb's table is partial and in-frame only. The sample shows 200,000 to 250,000 clones, approximately 94% of them seen only once. As to this clone: Its antigen is unknown.

The V and J ends lost 7 bases and 6 bases, in that order; junction bases with no gene match: 8. The CDR3 spans 13 residues. Germline CDR1 reads SNHLY; CDR2 reads FYNNEI. The sequence was obtained from an adult who received the MenACWY meningococcal vaccine as a control. V is TRBV2 and J is TRBJ1-1; TRBD1 matches 7 bases. Sample: peripheral blood, taken 28 days after the second dose of the MenACWY control vaccine. The DNA for the CDR3 is TGTGCCAGCACTCCGGACAGGAGCGCTGAAGCTTTCTTT. It yields the protein CASTPDRSAEAFF.